This T cell receptor (beta chain) was observed in a study of Ad26.COV2.S vaccination and SARS-CoV-2 variants (dated by TCRdb to about 2021). Context from the whole study: The specificity and breadth of SARS-CoV-2-reactive T cell receptors after Ad26.COV2.S vaccination were assessed by TCRbeta repertoire sequencing. A total of 32 samples were included in the TCR-sequenced set, comprising roughly 20 Ad26.COV2.S vaccine recipients, 5 placebo recipients and 8 SARS-CoV-2 convalescent individuals.

Broader findings and caveats from the paper: Vaccine and placebo recipients had comparable non-spike TCR breadth, which fits with the vaccine containing only spike. Substantial breadth of spike-specific CD8+ and CD4+ T cell responses was reported after vaccination. It was noted by the authors that total T cell responses may have been underestimated by the TCR breadth and depth analyses. Ad26.COV2.S recipients had higher spike-specific TCR breadth than placebo recipients (P = 0.0014).

Including the terminal cysteine and phenylalanine, the CDR3 comprises 18 residues. The CDR3 DNA has 54 bases and is translated from base 1. V loses 4 bases, J loses 0 bases, and the germline ends lie 16 bases apart. CDR1 is given as LNHDA and CDR2 as SQIVND, both from the germline V gene (reference sequence). The sample's time point label is to be understood as: individuals recovered from natural SARS-CoV-2 infection. The immunoSEQ Assay was the method used to sequence TCRbeta CDR3 regions. After extraction, genomic DNA underwent amplification by bias-controlled multiplex PCR, followed by high-throughput sequencing. The published analysis was carried out like this. To quantify the absolute abundance of every unique TCRbeta CDR3 region, sequences were collapsed and filtered. Usable DNA was measured by amplifying reference genes present in all nucleated cells, and TCRbeta template counts were normalized to that usable DNA to estimate T cell fraction. Repertoire TCRs were annotated as SARS-CoV-2-specific when V gene, CDR3 amino acid sequence and J gene were exactly matched to a known reactive TCR set. The reference SARS-CoV-2 TCR set was derived from MIRA and filtered for enrichment in COVID-19-positive ImmuneCODE repertoires, a step that removed public or cross-reactive TCRs. Based on the MIRA antigens, annotated TCRs were further analysed at the level of specific ORF or position within ORF. Breadth was defined as the number of annotated unique rearrangements divided by the total number of unique productive rearrangements, and depth was defined as the summed frequency of the annotated unique rearrangements. Two-sided Wilcoxon rank-sum tests were applied when comparing TCR breadth between groups. TCRdb holds this immuneACCESS table with in-frame rearrangements only. Some clones are missing; in checked studies, unresolved V genes explain under half, and the rest has no known cause. The V and J calls and the clone size are those of that table, but D and trimming were determined from the DNA. The sample profile shows under 150,000 clones; 70% to 90% of them were found once. The top ten constitute around 5% of the sample.

As for this clone: Its antigen target is currently unknown. No much larger clonotype is one base removed from it; base qualities were not supplied.

The sequencing here drew on peripheral blood, taken after recovery from COVID-19. In this chain, TRBV19 is recombined with TRBJ2-6; the D gene assignment is ambiguous. The receptor was isolated from a human donor who had recovered from COVID-19. CDR3 loop: CASSTPLPRTSGANVLTF. The nucleotide sequence is given as TGTGCCAGTAGTACTCCCCTCCCCCGGACCTCTGGGGCCAACGTCCTGACTTTC.